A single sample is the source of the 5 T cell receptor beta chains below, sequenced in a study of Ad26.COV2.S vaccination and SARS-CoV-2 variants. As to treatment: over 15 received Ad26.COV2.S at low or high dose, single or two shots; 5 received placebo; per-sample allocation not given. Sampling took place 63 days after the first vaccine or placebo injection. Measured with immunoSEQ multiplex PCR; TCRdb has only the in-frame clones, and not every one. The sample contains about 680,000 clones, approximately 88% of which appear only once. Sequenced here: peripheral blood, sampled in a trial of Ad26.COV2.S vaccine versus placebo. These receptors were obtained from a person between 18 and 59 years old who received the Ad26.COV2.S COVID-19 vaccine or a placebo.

The CDR3 sequence is CASSQEGGLGEKLFF. The CDR3 DNA reads TGTGCCAGCAGCCAAGAGGGGGGTTTAGGTGAAAAACTGTTTTTT. V usage is TRBV4-2 and J usage is TRBJ1-4; D perhaps matches TRBD1 (5 bases). With 0 bases removed from V and 7 bases from J, the gap between germline ends came to 12 bases. This CDR3 is built from 15 residues. CDR1 and CDR2 from the germline V gene are LGHNA and YNFKEQ.

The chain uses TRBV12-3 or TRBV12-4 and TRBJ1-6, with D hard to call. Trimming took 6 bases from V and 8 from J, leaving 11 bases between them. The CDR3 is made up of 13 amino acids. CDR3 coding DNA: TGTGCCAGCAGCTCCATTATTGATTCACCCCTCCACTTT. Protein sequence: CASSSIIDSPLHF.

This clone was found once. The CDR3 loop reads CASSFSAASSYNEQFF. As DNA, the CDR3 is TGTGCCAGCAGTTTTAGCGCGGCCAGCTCCTACAATGAGCAGTTCTTC. The gene calls are TRBV27 and TRBJ2-1; possibly TRBD2 for D (5 bases). The CDR3 length is 16 residues. Deletions cut 3 bases from V and 0 bases from J, with 12 bases between. Germline CDR1 and CDR2: MNHEY and SMNVEV (reference sequence).

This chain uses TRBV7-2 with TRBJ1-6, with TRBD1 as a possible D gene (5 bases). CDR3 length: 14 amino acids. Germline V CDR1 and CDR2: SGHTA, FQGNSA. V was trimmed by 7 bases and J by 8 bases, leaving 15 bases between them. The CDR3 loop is CASKLTVTYSPLHF. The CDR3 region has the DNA TGTGCCAGCAAACTGACAGTAACGTATTCACCCCTCCACTTT.

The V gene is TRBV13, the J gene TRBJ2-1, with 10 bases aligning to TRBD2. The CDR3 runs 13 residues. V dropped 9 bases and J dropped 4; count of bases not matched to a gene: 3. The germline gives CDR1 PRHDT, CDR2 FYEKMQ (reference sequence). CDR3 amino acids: CASGTSDYNEQFF. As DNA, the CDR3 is TGTGCCAGTGGGACTAGCGATTACAATGAGCAGTTCTTC.